Listed here are 10 T cell receptor beta chains from one sample, sequenced in a study of shared clonotypes between healthy human individuals. The data were produced by immunoSEQ multiplex PCR, yet TCRdb's version contains in-frame clones alone and is incomplete. The sample has some 1 million clones; more than 60% are singletons. The sequencing sample was made of memory CD4+ T cells sorted from blood. Stated subset: CD45RA-negative fraction. These receptors were obtained from a man aged 18 to 29 in good health.

The chain links TRBV10-3 to TRBJ2-1; D gene ambiguous. The V gene's germline CDR1 is ENHRY and CDR2 SYGVKD. The V gene lost 0 bases and the J gene lost 6 bases, with 12 bases spanning the gap. The CDR3 spans 15 residues. The DNA of the CDR3 is TGTGCCATCAGTGAGTCGGGCCGACAACTCAATGAGCAGTTCTTC. It specifies CAISESGRQLNEQFF.

About this clone: Other DNA sequences in the same sample also yield this CDR3. This chain joins TRBV5-1 and TRBJ2-5, with unresolved D. There are 12 residues in the CDR3. V lost 6 bases to trimming and J lost 0 bases, with 6 bases between them. Germline CDR1 is SGHRS and CDR2 is YFSETQ. In nucleotides, the CDR3 is TGCGCCAGCAACCGGAACCAAGAGACCCAGTACTTC. This sequence encodes CASNRNQETQYF.

This clone has a single count. The chain has TRBV5-6 and TRBJ1-6, with D possibly TRBD1 on 6 matching bases. The CDR3 is 16 amino acids. Germline V gene data show CDR1 as SGHDT and CDR2 as YYEEEE. V was clipped by 4 bases and J by 7 bases, with 18 bases between them. This CDR3 is CASSLRGSRGNSPLHF. The DNA of the CDR3 is TGTGCCAGCAGCCTGAGGGGGAGTCGCGGGAATTCACCCCTCCACTTT. Full variable domain (missing parts from reference TRBV5-6 and TRBJ1-6): DAGVTQSPTHLIKTRGQQVTLRCSPKSGHDTVSWYQQALGQGPQFIFQYYEEEERQRGNFPDRFSGHQFPNYSSELNVNALLLGDSALYLCASSLRGSRGNSPLHFGNGTRLTVT.

The V call is TRBV7-9, the J call TRBJ2-6; no clear D. The germline V gene encodes CDR1 SEHNR and CDR2 FQNEAQ (reference sequence). CDR3 length: 15 residues. Trimming stripped 3 bases from V and 0 bases from J, with 6 bases between. For the CDR3, the DNA is TGTGCCAGCAGCTTCCAGGTCTCTGGGGCCAACGTCCTGACTTTC. Protein: CASSFQVSGANVLTF.

The CDR3 region has the DNA TGTGCCAGCAGCTTAGGAGAGGGCAATGAGCAGTTCTTC. It yields the protein CASSLGEGNEQFF. The chain couples TRBV7-9 to TRBJ2-1; TRBD2 might be the D (5 bases). The CDR3 consists of 13 residues. Deletions cut 1 base from V and 6 bases from J, with 7 bases between. Germline values: CDR1 SEHNR, CDR2 FQNEAQ (reference sequence). The full variable domain, completed using reference TRBV7-9 and TRBJ2-1, is DTGVSQNPRHKITKRGQNVTFRCDPISEHNRLYWYRQTLGQGPEFLTYFQNEAQLEKSRLLSDRFSAERPKGSFSTLEIQRTEQGDSAMYLCASSLGEGNEQFFGPGTRLTVL.

The rearrangement joins TRBV7-2 to TRBJ2-2; TRBD2 agrees at 7 bases. V dropped 0 bases and J dropped 5; count of bases not matched to a gene: 9. CDR3 length equals 17 residues. Per germline, CDR1 SGHTA and CDR2 FQGNSA. The CDR3 region is CASSLARGGSSTGELFF. The CDR3 DNA reads TGTGCCAGCAGCTTAGCGAGAGGCGGGAGTTCAACCGGGGAGCTGTTTTTT.

The rearrangement links TRBV11-2 to TRBJ2-5, with TRBD1 matching over 9 bases. With 5 bases clipped from V and 1 base from J, the junction kept 5 bases outside the gene matches. The CDR3 is 15 residues long. Germline V gene lookup returns CDR1 SGHAT and CDR2 FQNNGV. CDR3 sequence reads: CASSMDRGFQETQYF. The CDR3 nucleotides read TGTGCCAGCAGCATGGACAGGGGTTTCCAAGAGACCCAGTACTTC.

The rearrangement uses TRBV10-3 and TRBJ2-5; D may be TRBD2 (5 bases). There are 14 residues in the CDR3. V gave up 0 bases and J gave up 4 bases, with 9 bases separating them. CDR1 and CDR2 (germline): ENHRY, SYGVKD. CDR3 sequence reads: CAISESTRRETQYF. CDR3 nucleotide sequence: TGTGCCATCAGTGAGTCTACTAGGAGAGAGACCCAGTACTTC.

Written as DNA, the CDR3 is TGTGCCAGCAGCGAGACTAGCGGGAGGTCCGGGGAGCTGTTTTTT. This sequence encodes CASSETSGRSGELFF. V and J are TRBV5-4 and TRBJ2-2; 13 nucleotides line up with TRBD2. The germline V gene encodes CDR1 SGHNT and CDR2 YYREEE (reference sequence). With V trimmed by 4 bases and J by 6 bases, 3 bases remained unmatched. The CDR3 is 15 residues long.

The chain combines TRBV5-1 with TRBJ1-1; the D gene is possibly TRBD1 (6 bases). The CDR3 runs to 15 residues. Germline assignment: CDR1 SGHRS and CDR2 YFSETQ. Trimming took 4 bases from V and 0 from J, leaving 13 bases between them. For the CDR3, the DNA is TGCGCCAGCAGCCCCTTGGACAGTTTGAACACTGAAGCTTTCTTT. Its translation is CASSPLDSLNTEAFF.